The rows below give T cell receptor beta chains drawn from one sample of a study of a mutant IDH1 vaccine in newly diagnosed glioma. Profiling relied on immunoSEQ multiplex PCR, and the TCRdb table lists in-frame clones only, not all of them. The sample consists of 60,000 to 65,000 clones, roughly four fifths of them appearing once. Which antigens these TCRs recognize remains unknown. Sequencing was performed on PBMCs, taken from a glioma patient whose treatment included an IDH1 peptide vaccine. The receptors were gathered from a man aged 25-45 years with glioma. Each CDR3 is given with its conserved first and last residue. The D gene is left open where the match is weak. Rows may omit the clone size; those that give it use once, few, many or a size class.

j_gene	len	v_gene	abundance	d_gene	CDR3nt	CDR3aa
TRBJ2-1	21	TRBV18	-	TRBD2	TGTGCCAGCTCACCCCCCCTTGGACTAGCGGGGGGCCTTAGCTCCTACAATGAGCAGTTCTTC	CASSPPLGLAGGLSSYNEQFF
TRBJ2-5	13	TRBV7-9	-	TRBD1	TGTGCCAGCGGACAGGGCCCCCAAGAGACCCAGTACTTC	CASGQGPQETQYF
TRBJ2-3	18	TRBV4-2	-	-	TGTGCCAGCAGCCAAAGGGGGGGGGCCCAACTGCTCACAGATACGCAGTATTTT	CASSQRGGAQLLTDTQYF
TRBJ2-5	14	TRBV5-6	once	-	TGTGCCAGCAGCTTGGCATGGGCCGGTGAGACCCAGTACTTC	CASSLAWAGETQYF
TRBJ2-2	15	TRBV6-1	-	TRBD2	TGTGCCAGCCAGACTAGCGGGGGGGACACCGGGGAGCTGTTTTTT	CASQTSGGDTGELFF
TRBJ2-2	13	TRBV14	-	-	TGTGCCAGCAGCCAGGAGCACACCGGGGAGCTGTTTTTT	CASSQEHTGELFF
TRBJ1-2	15	TRBV5-4	-	-	TGTGCCAGCAGCCGCCAATCGACAGGCGATTATGGCTACACCTTC	CASSRQSTGDYGYTF
TRBJ1-5	14	TRBV6-1	-	-	TGTGCCAGCAGTGAATCATGGGGCAATCAACCCCAGCATTTT	CASSESWGNQPQHF
TRBJ1-1	13	TRBV7-9	-	-	TGTGCCAGCAGCTTAGCGTCTTTGGGTGAAGCTTTCTTT	CASSLASLGEAFF
TRBJ2-1	14	TRBV6-5	-	TRBD2	TGTGCCAGCAGTCTCAACCGGGGGGATAGTGAGCAGTTCTTC	CASSLNRGDSEQFF
TRBJ2-3	15	TRBV15	-	-	TGTGCCACCAGCAGAGATAGGGTACAGGGAAATACGCAGTATTTT	CATSRDRVQGNTQYF
TRBJ1-5	11	TRBV20-1	few	-	TGCAGTGCTAGAGGTCTTCAGCCCCAGCATTTT	CSARGLQPQHF
TRBJ1-2	11	TRBV20-1	-	-	TGCAGTGCTAGAGCAGGGAAAGGCTACACCTTC	CSARAGKGYTF
TRBJ1-1	12	TRBV6-6	few	-	TGTGCCAGCAGTTCAGAGGGGGGGCCCGCTTTCTTT	CASSSEGGPAFF
TRBJ1-2	16	TRBV18	-	-	TGTGCCAGCTCACCAGGGTTGCAGGGTGAGGGCTATGGCTACACCTTC	CASSPGLQGEGYGYTF
TRBJ1-1	17	TRBV9	-	TRBD1	TGTGCCAGCAGCCCTCGGGACAGGGGGGCCATGAACACTGAAGCTTTCTTT	CASSPRDRGAMNTEAFF
TRBJ1-1	12	TRBV7-9	-	-	TGTGCCAGCAGCTTTGGGGCTCCTGAAGCTTTCTTT	CASSFGAPEAFF
TRBJ2-2	16	TRBV27	-	-	TGTGCCAGCAGTCCCCTAGGACAGTCAGACACCGGGGAGCTGTTTTTT	CASSPLGQSDTGELFF
TRBJ1-4	13	TRBV21-1	-	-	TGTGCCAGCAGCACTATTAAGGCGGAAAAACTGTTTTTT	CASSTIKAEKLFF
TRBJ2-2	15	TRBV19	-	TRBD2	TGTGCCAGTAGTTGGCTAGCGGGGGAAACCGGGGAGCTGTTTTTT	CASSWLAGETGELFF
TRBJ2-7	15	TRBV25-1	-	TRBD2	TGTGCCAGCAGTGGTCGACTAGCGGACTCCTACGAGCAGTACTTC	CASSGRLADSYEQYF
TRBJ2-1	15	TRBV11-3	-	-	TGTGCCAGCAGCTTAGAGGGACTGATAAACAATGAGCAGTTCTTC	CASSLEGLINNEQFF
TRBJ2-1	10	TRBV7-9	-	-	TGTGCCAGCAGCCACAATGAGCAGTTCTTC	CASSHNEQFF
TRBJ1-2	15	TRBV2	-	-	TGTGCCAGCAGCCTGAAGAGTAGGTCTATCTATGGCTACACCTTC	CASSLKSRSIYGYTF
TRBJ1-1	13	TRBV4-1	-	-	TGCGCCAGCAGCCAATCTGGAGCCACTGAAGCTTTCTTT	CASSQSGATEAFF
TRBJ1-2	16	TRBV10-1	-	-	TGCGCCAGCAGTGAAAGGCAGGACCCTACTAACTATGGCTACACCTTC	CASSERQDPTNYGYTF
TRBJ2-7	15	TRBV5-4	-	TRBD1	TGTGCCAGCAGCGGCGCCGGGACAGGGACCTACGAGCAGTACTTC	CASSGAGTGTYEQYF
TRBJ1-3	18	TRBV28	few	TRBD1	TGTGCCAGCAGGGACAGGGGTTTATTTCCTACGTCTGGAAACACCATATATTTT	CASRDRGLFPTSGNTIYF
TRBJ1-5	15	TRBV19	-	TRBD1	TGTGCCAGTAGGGTCGGGACAGCAAGCAATCAGCCCCAGCATTTT	CASRVGTASNQPQHF
TRBJ2-7	18	TRBV28	-	TRBD2	TGTGCCAGCAGTTTATTTGGGTTGGGCGGGGGGAACCCCTACGAGCAGTACTTC	CASSLFGLGGGNPYEQYF
TRBJ1-6	15	TRBV19	-	-	TGTGCCAGTAGTACAAGACAGGCCGCCAATTCACCCCTCCACTTT	CASSTRQAANSPLHF
TRBJ1-1	14	TRBV10-2	-	-	TGCGCCAGCAGACTGACGAAAATGAACACTGAAGCTTTCTTT	CASRLTKMNTEAFF
TRBJ2-2	16	TRBV7-9	-	-	TGTGCCAGCAGCTTAGTAAGGGTGACGAACACCGGGGAGCTGTTTTTT	CASSLVRVTNTGELFF
TRBJ1-2	15	TRBV28	-	-	TGTGCCAGCAGTTTTGGGGGCACCAAAGGGTTTGGCTACACCTTC	CASSFGGTKGFGYTF
TRBJ2-4	19	TRBV2	-	TRBD2	TGTGCCAGCAGTGAATTCGGACTAGCGGGGGGGCCGGGCAAAAACATTCAGTACTTC	CASSEFGLAGGPGKNIQYF
TRBJ1-2	16	TRBV19	-	-	TGTGCCAGTAGTATCGGCGGGGCTACAGCCTCCTATGGCTACACCTTC	CASSIGGATASYGYTF
TRBJ2-5	12	TRBV2	-	-	TGTGCCAGTGGAGGGAACGAGGGGACCCAGTACTTC	CASGGNEGTQYF
TRBJ1-3	15	TRBV6-1	-	-	TGTGCCAGCAGTGAGAAATCAGTCTCTGGAAACACCATATATTTT	CASSEKSVSGNTIYF
TRBJ2-3	15	TRBV2	-	-	TGTGCCAGCAGTGAAGAAGGGCTCAGCACAGATACGCAGTATTTT	CASSEEGLSTDTQYF
TRBJ2-3	15	TRBV18	-	-	TGTGCCAGCTCACGAAGTGCAGGTAGCACAGATACGCAGTATTTT	CASSRSAGSTDTQYF
TRBJ2-7	11	TRBV11-2	-	-	TGTGCCAGCAGCCCCCCGGGGGAGCAGTACTTC	CASSPPGEQYF